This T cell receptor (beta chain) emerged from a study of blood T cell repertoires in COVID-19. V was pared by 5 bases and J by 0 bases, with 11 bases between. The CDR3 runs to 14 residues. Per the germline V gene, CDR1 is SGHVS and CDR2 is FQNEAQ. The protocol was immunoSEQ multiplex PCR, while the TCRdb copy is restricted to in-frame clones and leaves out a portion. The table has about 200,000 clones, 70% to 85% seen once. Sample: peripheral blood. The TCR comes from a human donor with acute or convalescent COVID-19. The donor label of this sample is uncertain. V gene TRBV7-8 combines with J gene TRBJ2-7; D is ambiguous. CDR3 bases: TGTGCCAGCAGCACACTCAGCGTCTCCTACGAGCAGTACTTC. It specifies CASSTLSVSYEQYF.